This T cell receptor beta chain came from a study of cytomegalovirus exposure and HLA in healthy donors. Comments on this clone: Its specificity is unknown.

The study ran its PCR with 60 Vbeta and 13 Jbeta primers. TCRdb keeps only in-frame clones here, not all; method: immunoSEQ multiplex PCR. The table has about 100,000 clones, roughly three quarters seen once. Whole-study findings and limits: Being productive about 87% or about 30% of the time was typical of most TCR beta V segments in an earlier analysis.

The germline V and J ends were trimmed by 6 bases and 0 bases, with 8 bases remaining between them. The CDR3 loop spans 13 amino acids. Germline values: CDR1 MNHEY, CDR2 SMNVEV (reference sequence). V gene TRBV27 combines with J gene TRBJ1-2; no clear D gene. Material: PBMCs. The TCR was taken from a woman between 55 and 75 years old in good health and CMV-seropositive. CDR3 DNA: TGTGCCAGCAGCCCTCGAGCTAACTATGGCTACACCTTC. Translating gives CASSPRANYGYTF.